What follows are 5 T cell receptor beta chains derived from one specimen sequenced in a study of beta chain features in type 1 diabetes (dated by TCRdb to the late 2010s). Results and caveats for the whole study, not just this receptor: In all four CD4+ subsets, TCRB CDR3 length was moderately but significantly shorter in type 1 diabetes patients.

No cognate antigen is known for these TCRs. Receptors were amplified or captured by the immunoSEQ multiplex PCR assay. The entire amount of isolated RNA was reverse transcribed using the High Capacity cDNA Reverse Transcription Kit, so the sequenced TCRB transcripts were expressed ones. TCRdb retrieved this table from immuneACCESS and kept in-frame rearrangements only. Not all clones are present; in checked studies, unresolved V genes account for under half, and no reason is known for the remainder. This sample is represented by 300,000 to 350,000 clones; roughly 8.8% of them were singletons. The ten most abundant clones make up about 1% of the sample. The sequenced sample was central memory CD4+ T cells from blood. Receptors originate from a young man with type 1 diabetes.

The V call is TRBV5-1, the J call TRBJ2-5; TRBD1 matches 7 bases. Germline CDR1 and CDR2: SGHRS and YFSETQ. The V gene end was trimmed by 3 bases and the J gene end by 2 bases; junction bases not matched to a gene: 7. This CDR3 is 15 amino acids long. CDR3 sequence (DNA): TGCGCCAGCAGCTCCAGCCCGGACAGGCAAGAGACCCAGTACTTC. It yields the protein CASSSSPDRQETQYF.

This clone was counted a few times. This sample also contains other DNA sequences that code for the same CDR3. The J gene is TRBJ2-3, the V gene TRBV9, with D possibly being TRBD1 (5 bases). The CDR3 extends over 13 amino acids. Trimming left V 2 bases short and J 3 bases short, with 7 bases between. CDR1 and CDR2 (germline): SGDLS, YYNGEE. The CDR3 DNA sequence: TGTGCCAGCAGCGTTCAGGGAACAGATACGCAGTATTTT. Residues: CASSVQGTDTQYF.

This clone was seen only a few times. This chain connects TRBV7-7 to TRBJ2-1; either TRBD1 or TRBD2 may fit D (6 bases each). V was cut by 1 base and J by 4 bases, with 17 bases left in between. Germline values: CDR1 SSHAT, CDR2 FNYEAQ (reference sequence). The CDR3 is 17 amino acids. The CDR3 DNA sequence: TGTGCCAGCAGCTTAGGAGTAGGGGGGTCCCGATACAATGAGCAGTTCTTC. Its translation: CASSLGVGGSRYNEQFF.

In its sample, this clone was seen a few times. The chain links TRBV10-3 to TRBJ2-1; 10 bases match TRBD1. The V segment lost 8 bases and the J segment 9 bases; nucleotides outside the gene matches: 13. The germline V gene has CDR1 ENHRY and CDR2 SYGVKD. The CDR3 totals 15 residues. CDR3 sequence (DNA): TGTGCCATCTCCCCCGGGACAGGGGTTGCAGGTGAGCAGTTCTTC. This encodes CAISPGTGVAGEQFF.

This clone was counted between two and nine times. The CDR3 region is CASSFKNYYQETQYF. The CDR3 coding sequence is TGTGCCAGCAGCTTTAAGAACTACTACCAAGAGACCCAGTACTTC. This sequence joins TRBV13 and TRBJ2-5; D not resolved. The CDR3 is made up of 15 amino acids. Per the germline V gene, CDR1 is PRHDT and CDR2 is FYEKMQ (reference sequence). V lost 3 bases to trimming and J lost 0 bases, with 11 bases between them.